One sample yielded the 9 T cell receptor beta chains listed below, sequenced in a study of blood T cell repertoires in COVID-19. Clones were read by immunoSEQ multiplex PCR, and TCRdb kept only the in-frame ones, dropping some. The sample includes 90,000 to 150,000 clones, around 77% seen only once; the top ten take roughly 7.3%. The material sequenced was peripheral blood. The receptor set was obtained from a human donor in a cohort sampled during active COVID-19.

The chain recombines TRBV19 with TRBJ2-3; TRBD2 aligns across 12 bases. The CDR3 totals 14 residues. Trimming removed 10 bases from V and 5 bases from J; junction bases left unmatched: 7. Germline V gives CDR1 LNHDA, CDR2 SQIVND (reference sequence). CDR3 amino acids: CANRELAGGDTQYF. Written as DNA, the CDR3 is TGTGCCAATAGGGAACTAGCGGGGGGAGATACGCAGTATTTT. Full variable domain (missing parts from reference TRBV19 and TRBJ2-3): DGGITQSPKYLFRKEGQNVTLSCEQNLNHDAMYWYRQDPGQGLRLIYYSQIVNDFQKGDIAEGYSVSREKKESFPLTVTSAQKNPTAFYLCANRELAGGDTQYFGPGTRLTVL.

V and J are TRBV5-5 and TRBJ1-1, with D possibly being TRBD1 (5 bases). V gave up 3 bases and J gave up 0 bases, with 18 bases separating them. Germline CDR1 is SGHKS and CDR2 is YYEKEE (reference sequence). The CDR3 runs to 17 residues. CDR3 sequence reads: CASSSVVREALNTEAFF. CDR3 coding DNA: TGTGCCAGCAGCTCCGTCGTCAGGGAGGCCCTGAACACTGAAGCTTTCTTT.

The gene calls are TRBV28 and TRBJ1-1; 7 nucleotides agree with TRBD1. The ends lost 6 bases at V and 5 bases at J; junction bases unmatched: 9. CDR3 length: 14 residues. Germline values: CDR1 MDHEN, CDR2 SYDVKM. The CDR3 loop is CASSQGDDNTEAFF. As DNA, the CDR3 is TGTGCCAGCAGCCAGGGGGACGATAATACTGAAGCTTTCTTT.

There are a few counts of this clone. The chain carries TRBV7-8 and TRBJ1-2, with unresolved D. The CDR3 spans 12 residues. V was cut by 6 bases and J by 0 bases, with 5 bases left in between. CDR1 is SGHVS, CDR2 FQNEAQ, per germline. The CDR3 bases are TGTGCCAGCAGAATAACTAACTATGGCTACACCTTC. The encoded protein is CASRITNYGYTF.

The chain has TRBV5-1 and TRBJ2-7; 7 bases agree with TRBD1. V was pared by 4 bases and J by 2 bases, with 6 bases of the junction left unmatched. The CDR3 covers 14 residues. Germline V CDR1 and CDR2: SGHRS, YFSETQ. CDR3 amino acids: CASSPRQGPYEQYF. The CDR3 bases are TGCGCCAGCAGCCCCAGACAGGGTCCCTACGAGCAGTACTTC.

The genes are TRBV29-1 and TRBJ2-7, with 8 positions matching TRBD2. V lost 7 bases to trimming and J lost 6 bases; unmatched junction nucleotides: 11. The CDR3 loop spans 13 amino acids. The germline V gene encodes CDR1 SQVTM and CDR2 ANQGSEA. For the CDR3, the DNA is TGCAGCGCCATCCCTCGGGAGGGCGGCGAGCAGTACTTC. Translation: CSAIPREGGEQYF.

The CDR3 spells CASSLSTGFQETQYF. DNA of the CDR3: TGCGCCAGCAGCTTGTCAACAGGGTTCCAAGAGACCCAGTACTTC. The chain has TRBV5-1 and TRBJ2-5; tentatively, D is TRBD1 (6 bases). V dropped 1 base and J dropped 1 base, with 11 bases sitting between them. The CDR3 contains 15 residues. The germline CDR1 and CDR2 sequences are SGHRS and YFSETQ.

This clone was counted a single time. This chain connects TRBV12-3 or TRBV12-4 to TRBJ1-6, with no clear D. This CDR3 comprises 12 residues. Trimming removed 3 bases at V and 8 bases at J, with 5 bases between. The chain's CDR3 is CASSFSDSPLHF. In DNA, the CDR3 is TGTGCCAGCAGTTTTTCGGATTCACCCCTCCACTTT.

This clone is medium-sized. The V and J genes are TRBV24-1 and TRBJ2-7; D may be TRBD1 (5 bases). V was cut by 0 bases and J by 5 bases, with 7 bases left in between. CDR1 and CDR2 (germline): KGHDR, SFDVKD. The CDR3 runs to 13 residues. The DNA for the CDR3 is TGTGCCACCAGTGATTTGCAGACAGACGAGCAGTACTTC. Translated, it gives CATSDLQTDEQYF.